These 20 T cell receptor beta chains share one sample of origin, sequenced in a study of T cells in localized non-small cell lung cancer. The table came from immunoSEQ multiplex PCR; TCRdb's copy has only in-frame clones and leaves some out. In the table there are under 35,000 clones, roughly 90% of which are singletons. Sequences were derived from peripheral blood mononuclear cells, sampled before any cancer treatment. The receptor source for this set is a woman aged 40 to 75 with stage III lung adenocarcinoma.

This chain connects TRBV7-2 to TRBJ2-2; 9 positions match TRBD1. This CDR3 has 15 amino acids. The V segment lost 4 bases and the J segment 4 bases; nucleotides outside the gene matches: 4. Germline V lookup: CDR1 SGHTA, CDR2 FQGNSA. DNA for the CDR3: TGTGCCAGCAGCTACAGGGGGCCGGGCACCGGGGAGCTGTTTTTT. This codes for CASSYRGPGTGELFF.

The chain employs TRBV21-1 and TRBJ2-1; TRBD1, as called in the table, went unchecked against the DNA. TRBV21-1 is tagged as a pseudogene. This CDR3 is built from 16 residues. CDR3: CASNWAGTGFYNEQFF. The CDR3 region has the DNA TGTGCCAGCAACTGGGCCGGGACAGGGTTTTACAATGAGCAGTTCTTC.

CDR3 sequence: CASSESMGIGEQYF. The CDR3 coding sequence is TGCGCCAGCAGTGAGTCGATGGGAATCGGCGAGCAGTACTTC. The gene calls are TRBV10-1 and TRBJ2-7; D uncertain. Trimming removed 0 bases at V and 6 bases at J, with 12 bases between. The CDR3 has 14 amino acids. CDR1 and CDR2 from the germline V gene are WNHNN and SYGVQD (reference sequence).

V gene TRBV7-9 combines with J gene TRBJ1-1; D is undetermined. V dropped 5 bases and J dropped 0 bases, with 10 bases sitting between them. The CDR3 runs to 14 residues. The germline gives CDR1 SEHNR, CDR2 FQNEAQ (reference sequence). The CDR3 sequence: CASSPRNLNTEAFF. The CDR3 DNA follows: TGTGCCAGCAGCCCCCGAAACTTGAACACTGAAGCTTTCTTT. The full variable domain, completed using reference TRBV7-9 and TRBJ1-1, is DTGVSQNPRHKITKRGQNVTFRCDPISEHNRLYWYRQTLGQGPEFLTYFQNEAQLEKSRLLSDRFSAERPKGSFSTLEIQRTEQGDSAMYLCASSPRNLNTEAFFGQGTRLTVV.

This chain uses TRBV10-3 with TRBJ2-3; possibly TRBD2 for D (5 bases). The CDR3 is made up of 13 amino acids. Trimming removed 4 bases from V and 0 bases from J, with 5 bases in between. The germline CDR1 and CDR2 sequences are ENHRY and SYGVKD. CDR3 coding DNA: TGTGCCATCAGTGGAGGGAGCACAGATACGCAGTATTTT. This encodes CAISGGSTDTQYF.

The J gene is TRBJ2-7, the V gene TRBV6-6, with D possibly TRBD2 on 5 matching bases. The V gene lost 6 bases and the J gene lost 6 bases, with 18 bases spanning the gap. Germline CDR1 reads MNHNY; CDR2 reads SVGAGI (reference sequence). The CDR3 runs to 14 residues. The CDR3 coding sequence is TGTGCCAGCAGACTATCGGGAAGGTTCGGCGAGCAGTACTTC. Protein sequence: CASRLSGRFGEQYF.

The chain recombines TRBV28 with TRBJ2-2, with 15 bases aligning to TRBD2. The germline V gene encodes CDR1 MDHEN and CDR2 SYDVKM. CDR3 size: 17 residues. Trimming at V came to 6 bases and at J to 3 bases, leaving 5 bases not matched to a gene. CDR3 DNA: TGTGCCAGCAGGGGGGGACTAGCGGGAGGCCACACCGGGGAGCTGTTTTTT. Its protein is CASRGGLAGGHTGELFF.

This clone was detected a few times. This rearrangement joins TRBV7-9 to TRBJ1-6; unclear D gene. Germline CDR1 and CDR2: SEHNR and FQNEAQ (reference sequence). The CDR3 consists of 13 residues. Trimming cost V 6 bases and J 7 bases, with 10 bases left between them. The CDR3 DNA sequence: TGTGCCAGCAGTTTCACTTCGAATTCACCCCTCCACTTT. Amino acids: CASSFTSNSPLHF.

This chain links TRBV28 with TRBJ1-5; possibly TRBD1 for D (5 bases). Trimming took off 6 bases at V and 5 bases at J, with 14 bases between the two ends. CDR1 is MDHEN, CDR2 SYDVKM, per germline. The CDR3 runs 14 residues. The CDR3 is CASSPGSEDQPQHF. The DNA for the CDR3 is TGTGCCAGCAGCCCAGGGTCGGAGGATCAGCCCCAGCATTTT.

CDR3 amino acids: CASSLYPDRDTEAFF. The CDR3 coding sequence is TGCGCCAGCAGCTTGTACCCCGACAGGGACACTGAAGCTTTCTTT. The chain carries TRBV5-1 and TRBJ1-1, with 7 bases lining up with TRBD1. The germline gives CDR1 SGHRS, CDR2 YFSETQ. The CDR3 is made up of 15 amino acids. V lost 1 base to trimming and J lost 3 bases; unmatched junction nucleotides: 6.

The chain recombines TRBV19 with TRBJ2-4; D is uncertain. The CDR3 covers 13 residues. Germline values: CDR1 LNHDA, CDR2 SQIVND (reference sequence). Between the trimmed V and J ends, which lost 3 bases and 7 bases, there was a span of 10 bases. CDR3 nucleotide sequence: TGTGCCAGTAGTATCGACGGACGCAACATTCAGTACTTC. This gives the protein CASSIDGRNIQYF.

The chain is built from TRBV30 and TRBJ2-3; 8 positions match TRBD2. V lost 2 bases, J lost 4 bases, and 2 bases stayed unmatched. The V gene's germline CDR1 is GTSNPN and CDR2 SVGIG (reference sequence). There are 13 residues in the CDR3. The CDR3 loop reads CAWSRREADTQYF. The CDR3 coding sequence is TGTGCCTGGAGTCGGCGGGAGGCAGATACGCAGTATTTT.

The J gene is TRBJ2-7, the V gene TRBV7-9; possible D gene TRBD2, 6 bases. The CDR3 totals 16 residues. Per germline, CDR1 SEHNR and CDR2 FQNEAQ (reference sequence). V gave up 4 bases and J gave up 0 bases, with 16 bases separating them. CDR3 bases: TGTGCCAGCAGCTGGATCAGTGGGGGGACCTCCTACGAGCAGTACTTC. This sequence encodes CASSWISGGTSYEQYF.

The chain combines TRBV11-2 with TRBJ2-1; the match to TRBD2 covers 8 bases. The CDR3 totals 15 residues. J lost 7 bases, V lost 4 bases, and 9 bases had no gene match. Germline V lookup: CDR1 SGHAT, CDR2 FQNNGV. Here the CDR3 DNA reads TGTGCCAGCAGCTCTCCAGCGGGGGTTCGGAATGAGCAGTTCTTC. Encoded protein: CASSSPAGVRNEQFF.

The chain links TRBV5-4 to TRBJ1-2; D is perhaps TRBD1 (6 bases). The CDR3 is 17 residues long. Germline V CDR1 and CDR2: SGHNT, YYREEE (reference sequence). V gave up 0 bases and J gave up 8 bases, with 23 bases separating them. The CDR3 DNA sequence: TGTGCCAGCAGCTTGGCAGGGACACGGATATTAAGCGGCGGCTACACCTTC. Its translation is CASSLAGTRILSGGYTF.

The V call is TRBV12-1, the J call TRBJ2-4; the table assigns TRBD2, which was not confirmed against the DNA. TRBV12-1 is shown as a pseudogene. The CDR3 consists of 21 residues. In DNA, the CDR3 is TGTGCCAGCAGCTTTGATCTAGCGGGAGGGATCCCTAAAATAGCCAAAAACATTCAGTACTTC. It specifies CASSFDLAGGIPKIAKNIQYF.

This clone was seen more than once but under ten times. The chain combines TRBV2 with TRBJ1-2; TRBD1 agrees at 9 bases. CDR1 and CDR2 (germline): SNHLY, FYNNEI. This CDR3 comprises 14 residues. Trimming removed 6 bases from V and 3 bases from J; junction bases left unmatched: 5. The CDR3 DNA reads as TGTGCCAGCAGCCTTCGACAGGGGGACTATGGCTACACCTTC. Encoded protein: CASSLRQGDYGYTF.

The chain carries TRBV4-3 and TRBJ2-5; D is uncertain. CDR3 size: 13 residues. Germline CDR1 and CDR2: LGHNA and YSLEER. Between the trimmed V and J ends, which lost 0 bases and 4 bases, there was a span of 6 bases. CDR3 in amino acids: CASSQDSRETQYF. CDR3 nucleotides: TGCGCCAGCAGCCAAGACAGCCGAGAGACCCAGTACTTC.

J is TRBJ1-2 and V is TRBV7-8; 9 bases map to TRBD1. The CDR3 is 15 residues long. Per the germline V gene, CDR1 is SGHVS and CDR2 is FQNEAQ. V trimming: 0 bases; J trimming: 6 bases; junction bases outside the gene matches: 5. The CDR3 spells CASSLAVGQGDGYTF. CDR3 in DNA: TGTGCCAGCAGCTTAGCCGTGGGACAGGGAGATGGCTACACCTTC.

The genes are TRBV4-2 and TRBJ2-2; D call uncertain. The germline V gene encodes CDR1 LGHNA and CDR2 YNFKEQ. The CDR3 runs 13 residues. V was pared by 0 bases and J by 6 bases, with 5 bases between. CDR3 loop: CASSQETAGELFF. CDR3 coding DNA: TGTGCCAGCAGCCAAGAAACGGCCGGGGAGCTGTTTTTT.